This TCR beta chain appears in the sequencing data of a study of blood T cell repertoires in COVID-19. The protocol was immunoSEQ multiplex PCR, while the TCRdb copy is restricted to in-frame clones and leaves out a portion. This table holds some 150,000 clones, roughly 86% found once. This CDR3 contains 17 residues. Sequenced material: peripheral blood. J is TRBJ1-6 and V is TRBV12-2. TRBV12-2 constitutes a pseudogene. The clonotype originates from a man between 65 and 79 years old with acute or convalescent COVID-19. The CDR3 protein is CASRRSTTPGYGSPLHF. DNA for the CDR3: TGTGCAAGTCGCCGAAGCACTACCCCGGGGTATGGATCACCCCTCCACTTT.